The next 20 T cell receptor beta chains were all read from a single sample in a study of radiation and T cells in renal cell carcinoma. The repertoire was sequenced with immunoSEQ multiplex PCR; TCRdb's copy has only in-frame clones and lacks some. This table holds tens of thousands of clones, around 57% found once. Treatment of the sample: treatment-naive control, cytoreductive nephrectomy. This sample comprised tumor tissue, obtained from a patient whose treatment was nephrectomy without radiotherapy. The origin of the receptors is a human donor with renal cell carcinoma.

The CDR3 here is CASARQVDQPQHF. The CDR3 DNA sequence: TGTGCCAGCGCTAGACAGGTTGATCAGCCCCAGCATTTT. The rearrangement links TRBV4-2 to TRBJ1-5; tentatively, D is TRBD1 (6 bases). The V end was cut by 8 bases, the J end by 5 bases, with 13 bases between. This CDR3 has 13 amino acids. The germline V gene has CDR1 LGHNA and CDR2 YNFKEQ.

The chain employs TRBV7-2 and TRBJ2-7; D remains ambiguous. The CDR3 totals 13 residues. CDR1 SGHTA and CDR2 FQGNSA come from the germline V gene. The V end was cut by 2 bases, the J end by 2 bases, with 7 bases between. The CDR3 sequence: CASSLRQTYEQYF. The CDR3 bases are TGTGCCAGCAGCTTAAGGCAGACCTACGAGCAGTACTTC. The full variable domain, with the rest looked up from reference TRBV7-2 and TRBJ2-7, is GAGVSQSPSNKVTEKGKDVELRCDPISGHTALYWYRQSLGQGLEFLIYFQGNSAPDKSGLPSDRFSAERTGGSVSTLTIQRTQQEDSAVYLCASSLRQTYEQYFGPGTRLTVT.

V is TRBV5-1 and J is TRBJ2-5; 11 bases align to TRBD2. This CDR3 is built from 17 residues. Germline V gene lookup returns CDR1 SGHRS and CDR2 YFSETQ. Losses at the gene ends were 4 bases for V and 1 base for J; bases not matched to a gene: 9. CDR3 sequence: CASSPDRGLAAQETQYF. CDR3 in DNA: TGCGCCAGCAGCCCCGACAGGGGACTAGCGGCCCAAGAGACCCAGTACTTC.

The CDR3 DNA sequence: TGTGCCAGCAGCCCTCCAGGCCGCGAGCAGTACTTC. This sequence encodes CASSPPGREQYF. The chain recombines TRBV7-2 with TRBJ2-7, with no clear D. Germline CDR1 is SGHTA and CDR2 is FQGNSA. The CDR3 spans 12 residues. V lost 5 bases and J lost 6, with 11 bases in between.

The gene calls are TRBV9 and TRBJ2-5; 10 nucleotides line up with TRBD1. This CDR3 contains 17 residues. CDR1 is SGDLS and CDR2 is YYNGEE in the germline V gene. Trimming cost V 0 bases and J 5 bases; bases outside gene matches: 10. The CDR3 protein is CASSVGPRQGASETQYF. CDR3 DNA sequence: TGTGCCAGCAGCGTAGGACCCCGACAGGGGGCATCGGAGACCCAGTACTTC.

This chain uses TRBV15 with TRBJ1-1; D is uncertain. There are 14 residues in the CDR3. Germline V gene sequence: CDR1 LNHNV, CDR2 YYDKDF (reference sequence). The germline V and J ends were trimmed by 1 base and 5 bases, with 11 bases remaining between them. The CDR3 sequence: CATSRAKPRTEAFF. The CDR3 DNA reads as TGTGCCACCAGCAGAGCCAAGCCACGGACTGAAGCTTTCTTT. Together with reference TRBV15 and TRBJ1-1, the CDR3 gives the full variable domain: DAMVIQNPRYQVTQFGKPVTLSCSQTLNHNVMYWYQQKSSQAPKLLFHYYDKDFNNEADTPDNFQSRRPNTSFCFLDIRSPGLGDTAMYLCATSRAKPRTEAFFGQGTRLTVV.

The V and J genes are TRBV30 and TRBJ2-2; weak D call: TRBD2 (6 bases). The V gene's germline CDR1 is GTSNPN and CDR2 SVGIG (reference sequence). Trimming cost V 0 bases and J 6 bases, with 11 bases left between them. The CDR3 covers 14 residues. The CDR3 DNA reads TGTGCCTGGAGTGTACTACGGGGGTCCGGGGAGCTGTTTTTT. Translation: CAWSVLRGSGELFF.

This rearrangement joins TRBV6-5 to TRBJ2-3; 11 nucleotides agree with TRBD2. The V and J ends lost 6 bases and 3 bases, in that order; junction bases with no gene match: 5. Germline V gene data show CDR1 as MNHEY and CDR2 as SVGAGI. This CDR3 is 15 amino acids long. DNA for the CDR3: TGTGCCAGCAGGCCGATAGCGGGGGGGACAGATACGCAGTATTTT. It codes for CASRPIAGGTDTQYF.

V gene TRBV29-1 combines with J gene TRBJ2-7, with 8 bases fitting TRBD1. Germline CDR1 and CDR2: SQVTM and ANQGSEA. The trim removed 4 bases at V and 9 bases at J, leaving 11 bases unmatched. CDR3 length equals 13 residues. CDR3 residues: CSVVGQGAYLQYF. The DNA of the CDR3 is TGCAGCGTTGTGGGGCAGGGGGCCTATTTGCAGTACTTC.

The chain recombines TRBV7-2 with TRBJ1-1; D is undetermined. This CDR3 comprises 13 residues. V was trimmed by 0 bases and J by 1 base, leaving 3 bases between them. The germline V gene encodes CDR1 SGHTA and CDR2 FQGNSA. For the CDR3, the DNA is TGTGCCAGCAGCTTAGCACCGAACACTGAAGCTTTCTTT. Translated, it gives CASSLAPNTEAFF.

The CDR3 nucleotides read TGTGCCAGCAGTTCCTTTTCGCGGGGGGCCATCACAGATACGCAGTATTTT. It encodes CASSSFSRGAITDTQYF. The chain combines TRBV27 with TRBJ2-3, with TRBD2 identical over 8 bases. The ends lost 4 bases at V and 2 bases at J; junction bases unmatched: 11. The CDR3 extends over 17 amino acids. Germline V lookup: CDR1 MNHEY, CDR2 SMNVEV (reference sequence).

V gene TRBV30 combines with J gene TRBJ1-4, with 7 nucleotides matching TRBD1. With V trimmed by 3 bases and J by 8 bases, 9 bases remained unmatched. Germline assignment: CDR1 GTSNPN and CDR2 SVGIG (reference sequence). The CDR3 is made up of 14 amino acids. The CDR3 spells CAWSLTGSGEKLFF. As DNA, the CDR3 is TGTGCCTGGAGCTTGACAGGGTCGGGCGAAAAACTGTTTTTT.

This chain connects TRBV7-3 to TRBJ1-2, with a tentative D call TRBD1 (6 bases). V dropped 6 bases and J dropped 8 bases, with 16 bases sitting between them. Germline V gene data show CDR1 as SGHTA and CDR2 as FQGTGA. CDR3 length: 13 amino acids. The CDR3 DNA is TGTGCCAGCAGACAGGACAGTTCGAGGGGCTACACCTTC. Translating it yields CASRQDSSRGYTF.

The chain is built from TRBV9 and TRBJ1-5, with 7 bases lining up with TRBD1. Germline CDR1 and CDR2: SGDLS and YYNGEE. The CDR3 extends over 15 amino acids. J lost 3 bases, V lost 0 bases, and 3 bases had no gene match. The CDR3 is CASSVEGTANQPQHF. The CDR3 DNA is TGTGCCAGCAGCGTAGAAGGGACAGCCAATCAGCCCCAGCATTTT. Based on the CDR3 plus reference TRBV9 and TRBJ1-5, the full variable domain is DSGVTQTPKHLITATGQRVTLRCSPRSGDLSVYWYQQSLDQGLQFLIQYYNGEERAKGNILERFSAQQFPDLHSELNLSSLELGDSALYFCASSVEGTANQPQHFGDGTRLSIL.

CDR3 sequence (DNA): TGTGCCAGCAGTTACAAAGTTTGGGCGGACTATGGCTACACCTTC. It encodes CASSYKVWADYGYTF. The chain joins TRBV6-5 to TRBJ1-2; D not resolved. This CDR3 has 15 amino acids. V lost 2 bases, J lost 3 bases, and 13 bases lay in between. Germline loops: CDR1 MNHEY, CDR2 SVGAGI.

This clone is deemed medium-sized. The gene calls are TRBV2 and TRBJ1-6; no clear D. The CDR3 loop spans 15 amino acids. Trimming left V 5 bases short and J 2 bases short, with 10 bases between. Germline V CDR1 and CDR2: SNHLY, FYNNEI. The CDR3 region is CASSYDTTYNSPLHF. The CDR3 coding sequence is TGTGCCAGCAGTTATGACACAACCTATAATTCACCCCTCCACTTT.

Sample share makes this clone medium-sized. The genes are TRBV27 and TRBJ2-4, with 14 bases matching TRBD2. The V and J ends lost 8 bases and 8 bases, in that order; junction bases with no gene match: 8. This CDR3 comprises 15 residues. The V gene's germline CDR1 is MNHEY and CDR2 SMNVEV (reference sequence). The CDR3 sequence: CASSRLAGGIDIQYF. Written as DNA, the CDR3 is TGTGCCAGCTCCCGACTAGCGGGGGGGATTGACATTCAGTACTTC.

CDR3: CASSQGTGSYSPLHF. DNA of the CDR3: TGTGCCAGCAGCCAAGGGACAGGGTCATATTCACCCCTCCACTTT. This chain uses TRBV14 with TRBJ1-6; 8 bases agree with TRBD1. The CDR3 runs to 15 residues. Germline CDR1 reads SGHDN; CDR2 reads FVKESK. Trimming at V came to 1 base and at J to 8 bases, leaving 4 bases not matched to a gene.

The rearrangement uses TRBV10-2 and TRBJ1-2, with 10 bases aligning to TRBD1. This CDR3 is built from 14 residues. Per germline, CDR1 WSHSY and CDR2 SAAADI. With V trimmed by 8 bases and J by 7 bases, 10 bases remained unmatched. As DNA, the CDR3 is TGCGCCAGCGGTCCCGGGACAGGGGTCGGTGGCTACACCTTC. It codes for CASGPGTGVGGYTF.

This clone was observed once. The CDR3 reads CASSGPQGEKTQYF. The CDR3 DNA sequence: TGCGCCAGCAGCGGACCACAGGGGGAAAAGACCCAGTACTTC. This chain connects TRBV5-1 to TRBJ2-5, with 8 positions matching TRBD1. The germline gives CDR1 SGHRS, CDR2 YFSETQ. The CDR3 has 14 residues. The J segment lost 6 bases and the V segment lost 4 bases, leaving 8 bases of the junction unmatched.